This TCR beta chain was observed in a study of blood T cell repertoires in COVID-19. Across the study: The analysed material was cDNA or gDNA that came from T cells, B-cell-depleted T cells, or PBMCs.

The CDR3 length is 14 residues. V gave up 7 bases and J gave up 3 bases; unmatched junction bases: 6. The V gene's germline CDR1 is MDHEN and CDR2 SYDVKM. Generated by immunoSEQ multiplex PCR, the TCRdb table keeps only in-frame clones and is missing some. The table includes 220,000 or so clones, 85% to 90% detected once. This receptor was identified in a woman aged 45-60 years with acute COVID-19. The sample consisted of PBMCs or T cells enriched from blood (not recorded which). This chain connects TRBV28 to TRBJ2-7, with TRBD2 identical over 10 bases. The chain's CDR3 is CASTRTSGLYEQYF. The CDR3 DNA is TGTGCCAGCACTCGGACTAGCGGCCTCTACGAGCAGTACTTC.